One sample yielded the 28 T cell receptor beta chains listed below, sequenced in a study of technical replicates of blood from a few donors. The data were produced by immunoSEQ multiplex PCR, yet TCRdb's version contains in-frame clones alone and is incomplete. This sample has about 70,000 clones; just under 97% occur once, and the top ten carry 0.21%. Sequenced material: T cells isolated from PBMCs. The receptors come from a human donor in good health.

The chain has TRBV25-1 and TRBJ2-3, with 15 bases that match TRBD2. This CDR3 has 16 residues. Trimming at V came to 4 bases and at J to 10 bases, leaving 9 bases not matched to a gene. CDR1 MGHDK and CDR2 SYGVNS come from the germline V gene. Written as DNA, the CDR3 is TGTGCCAGCAGTGGAACGGGACTAGCGGGAGGAATAGCGCAGTATTTT. It specifies CASSGTGLAGGIAQYF.

J is TRBJ2-2 and V is TRBV9; 8 bases map to TRBD2. Unmatched junction bases numbered 14, after V lost 3 bases and J lost 7 bases. The CDR3 consists of 17 residues. Germline CDR1 and CDR2: SGDLS and YYNGEE. The CDR3 here is CASSATPGLVVFGELFF. CDR3 DNA: TGTGCCAGCAGCGCTACACCGGGACTAGTGGTTTTCGGGGAGCTGTTTTTT.

This chain joins TRBV12-5 and TRBJ2-1; 8 positions agree with TRBD2. The length of the CDR3 is 20 residues. CDR1 and CDR2 (germline): LGHNT, FRNRAP. V shed 7 bases, J shed 3 bases, and the junction held 23 bases outside the gene matches. The CDR3 region has the DNA TGTGCTAGTGCCAACCTGGGGAGGGGGGGAATCGGGACTAGCTACAATGAGCAGTTCTTC. Translating gives CASANLGRGGIGTSYNEQFF.

The V call is TRBV6-5, the J call TRBJ2-1; 11 bases are a match to TRBD1. This CDR3 has 15 amino acids. CDR1 MNHEY and CDR2 SVGAGI come from the germline V gene. V lost 2 bases and J lost 9; bases outside the gene matches: 6. For the CDR3, the DNA is TGTGCCAGCAGTTACATAGGACAGGGGGCAGGTGAGCAGTTCTTC. Protein product: CASSYIGQGAGEQFF.

This rearrangement joins TRBV14 to TRBJ1-2; weak D call: TRBD1 (6 bases). The CDR3 is 15 residues long. Trimming shortened V by 4 bases and J by 4 bases, and 16 bases separated the two germline ends. Germline V CDR1 and CDR2: SGHDN, FVKESK. The CDR3 region has the DNA TGTGCCAGCAGCCCTTGGACAGAGCGAAGCTATGGCTACACCTTC. It encodes CASSPWTERSYGYTF.

The CDR3: CASSSTNRRVGYTF. The DNA of the CDR3 is TGTGCCAGCAGCTCGACAAATCGCAGGGTAGGCTACACCTTC. The rearrangement uses TRBV7-3 and TRBJ1-2; TRBD1 might be the D (5 bases). The CDR3 has 14 residues. Trimming shortened V by 4 bases and J by 8 bases, and 17 bases separated the two germline ends. Germline loops: CDR1 SGHTA, CDR2 FQGTGA.

The chain uses TRBV6-1 and TRBJ2-1; 10 bases align to TRBD1. The CDR3 consists of 14 residues. Losses at the gene ends were 6 bases for V and 4 bases for J; bases not matched to a gene: 3. Germline lookup yields CDR1 MNHNS and CDR2 SASEGT. CDR3 DNA sequence: TGTGCCAGCAGCTGGACAGGGGGGTACAATGAGCAGTTCTTC. Residues: CASSWTGGYNEQFF.

V is TRBV6-5 and J is TRBJ2-7; tentatively, D is TRBD1 (6 bases). The length of the CDR3 is 13 residues. The V gene lost 5 bases and the J gene lost 6 bases, with 14 bases spanning the gap. Germline V lookup: CDR1 MNHEY, CDR2 SVGAGI. The CDR3 loop reads CASSRQVLSEQYF. CDR3 DNA: TGTGCCAGCAGTAGACAGGTTTTGTCCGAGCAGTACTTC.

The chain employs TRBV14 and TRBJ2-2; no clear D. With 4 bases removed from V and 1 base from J, the gap between germline ends came to 4 bases. CDR1 is SGHDN and CDR2 is FVKESK in the germline V gene. The CDR3 is 13 residues long. CDR3 nucleotides: TGTGCCAGCAGCCCGGGGAACACCGGGGAGCTGTTTTTT. Translating gives CASSPGNTGELFF.

The J gene is TRBJ1-3, the V gene TRBV19; the D gene is possibly TRBD1 (5 bases). The CDR3 length is 14 residues. Trimming removed 5 bases from V and 4 bases from J, with 12 bases in between. The germline gives CDR1 LNHDA, CDR2 SQIVND (reference sequence). The chain's CDR3 is CASSQGTTGNTIYF. In DNA, the CDR3 is TGTGCCAGTAGTCAGGGAACTACCGGAAACACCATATATTTT. The full variable domain, in which reference TRBV19 and TRBJ1-3 provide the parts outside the CDR3, is DGGITQSPKYLFRKEGQNVTLSCEQNLNHDAMYWYRQDPGQGLRLIYYSQIVNDFQKGDIAEGYSVSREKKESFPLTVTSAQKNPTAFYLCASSQGTTGNTIYFGEGSWLTVV.

The CDR3 DNA is TGTGCCAGCAGCTCCCTAGCGGAGAACACCGGGGAGCTGTTTTTT. Residues: CASSSLAENTGELFF. The gene calls are TRBV5-6 and TRBJ2-2; 7 bases are a match to TRBD2. The CDR3 is 15 amino acids. The ends lost 3 bases at V and 1 base at J; junction bases unmatched: 3. The germline gives CDR1 SGHDT, CDR2 YYEEEE. The full variable domain, rest sourced from reference TRBV5-6 and TRBJ2-2, is DAGVTQSPTHLIKTRGQQVTLRCSPKSGHDTVSWYQQALGQGPQFIFQYYEEEERQRGNFPDRFSGHQFPNYSSELNVNALLLGDSALYLCASSSLAENTGELFFGEGSRLTVL.

The chain links TRBV6-1 to TRBJ1-1, with TRBD1 identical over 7 bases. Germline assignment: CDR1 MNHNS and CDR2 SASEGT. V shed 2 bases, J shed 4 bases, and the junction held 7 bases outside the gene matches. This CDR3 spans 15 amino acids. CDR3: CASSELKGAGTEAFF. The CDR3 DNA reads TGTGCCAGCAGTGAATTGAAGGGGGCCGGCACTGAAGCTTTCTTT.

This sequence joins TRBV4-1 and TRBJ2-3, with TRBD2 matching 8 bases. The junction had 7 bases not matched to a gene; V was cut back by 2 bases and J by 3 bases. The germline V gene encodes CDR1 MGHRA and CDR2 YSYEKL. There are 16 residues in the CDR3. CDR3 nucleotide sequence: TGCGCCAGCAGCCAATCCGGGAGGGCAAGTACAGATACGCAGTATTTT. Encoded protein: CASSQSGRASTDTQYF.

The chain uses TRBV4-1 and TRBJ2-1; 7 nucleotides align to TRBD2. J lost 4 bases, V lost 0 bases, and 6 bases had no gene match. The CDR3 extends over 16 amino acids. Looked up from germline, CDR1 is MGHRA and CDR2 is YSYEKL. CDR3 nucleotides: TGCGCCAGCAGCCAAGATCCGGGAGGCGGGTACAATGAGCAGTTCTTC. This codes for CASSQDPGGGYNEQFF.

The chain couples TRBV7-9 to TRBJ2-3, with 7 bases lining up with TRBD2. The CDR3 sequence is 14 residues long. Germline V gives CDR1 SEHNR, CDR2 FQNEAQ (reference sequence). After removal of 2 bases from V and 1 base from J, the junction contained 0 bases not matched to a gene. As DNA, the CDR3 is TGTGCCAGCAGCTTACGGGGGGGCACAGATACGCAGTATTTT. This gives the protein CASSLRGGTDTQYF.

The chain couples TRBV13 to TRBJ2-1; tentative D call: TRBD1 (6 bases). CDR1 is PRHDT, CDR2 FYEKMQ, per germline (reference sequence). Trimming removed 5 bases at V and 5 bases at J, with 19 bases between. This CDR3 has 16 amino acids. CDR3 sequence: CASSPRPRTVNNEQFF. The CDR3 DNA sequence: TGTGCCAGCAGCCCCCGGCCACGGACAGTTAACAATGAGCAGTTCTTC.

The sample holds one count of this clone. The V and J genes are TRBV4-2 and TRBJ1-3, with 7 bases matching TRBD1. Germline values: CDR1 LGHNA, CDR2 YNFKEQ. V gave up 0 bases and J gave up 2 bases; unmatched junction bases: 4. The CDR3 covers 16 residues. DNA for the CDR3: TGTGCCAGCAGCCAAGATCTACAGGGGCCTGGAAACACCATATATTTT. Its translation is CASSQDLQGPGNTIYF.

The chain combines TRBV7-2 with TRBJ1-2, with 12 positions matching TRBD1. The CDR3 is 16 amino acids. The germline V gene encodes CDR1 SGHTA and CDR2 FQGNSA. J lost 7 bases, V lost 0 bases, and 6 bases had no gene match. CDR3 in amino acids: CASSLAGGQGAFGYTF. The CDR3 nucleotides are TGTGCCAGCAGCTTAGCTGGGGGACAGGGGGCGTTTGGCTACACCTTC.

The V call is TRBV10-3, the J call TRBJ2-7, with D maybe TRBD2 (5 bases). V was shortened by 4 bases and J by 2 bases, with 15 bases between the two germline ends. Looked up from germline, CDR1 is ENHRY and CDR2 is SYGVKD. The CDR3 is 15 amino acids. The CDR3 loop reads CAISVRASQTYEQYF. In DNA form, the CDR3 reads TGTGCCATCAGTGTTAGGGCTAGCCAAACCTACGAGCAGTACTTC.

The chain recombines TRBV15 with TRBJ2-5; TRBD1 aligns across 7 bases. The V segment lost 2 bases and the J segment 1 base; nucleotides outside the gene matches: 10. The CDR3 runs 17 residues. The germline V gene has CDR1 LNHNV and CDR2 YYDKDF (reference sequence). CDR3 protein: CATSRSGTALLQETQYF. The CDR3 bases are TGTGCCACCAGCAGATCCGGGACAGCCCTCCTCCAAGAGACCCAGTACTTC.

CDR3 region: CASSHDRGLDEQYF. The CDR3, as DNA: TGTGCCAGCAGCCATGACAGGGGGCTAGACGAGCAGTACTTC. The gene calls are TRBV5-4 and TRBJ2-7, with 10 bases aligning to TRBD1. V was pared by 4 bases and J by 5 bases, with 6 bases of the junction left unmatched. CDR1 and CDR2 from the germline V gene are SGHNT and YYREEE (reference sequence). This CDR3 spans 14 amino acids.

The chain uses TRBV27 and TRBJ2-7; D is undetermined. This CDR3 region has 14 residues. V shed 6 bases and J shed 2 bases, with 14 bases lying between them. Germline CDR1 and CDR2: MNHEY and SMNVEV (reference sequence). The DNA of the CDR3 is TGTGCCAGCAGGACCTACAGAGCACCCTACGAGCAGTACTTC. Translating it yields CASRTYRAPYEQYF.

The rearrangement uses TRBV7-8 and TRBJ2-3; D not certain. This CDR3 has 15 residues. CDR1 and CDR2 (germline): SGHVS, FQNEAQ. V was pared by 5 bases and J by 6 bases, with 18 bases between. Written as DNA, the CDR3 is TGTGCCAGCAGCAAGCCTGAAACCCATGCGGATACGCAGTATTTT. Residues: CASSKPETHADTQYF.

The V call is TRBV2, the J call TRBJ2-2; tentative D call: TRBD1 (6 bases). Germline assignment: CDR1 SNHLY and CDR2 FYNNEI. The V end lost 4 bases, the J end lost 0 bases, and 9 bases lay between the germline ends. CDR3 length: 15 residues. The chain's CDR3 is CASSGGQANTGELFF. CDR3 coding DNA: TGTGCCAGCAGTGGGGGGCAAGCGAACACCGGGGAGCTGTTTTTT.

J is TRBJ1-2 and V is TRBV9; 8 bases are shared with TRBD1. Germline V CDR1 and CDR2: SGDLS, YYNGEE. After removal of 0 bases from V and 6 bases from J, the junction contained 4 bases not matched to a gene. The CDR3 sequence is 14 residues long. CDR3 in amino acids: CASSVVDRADGYTF. The DNA for the CDR3 is TGTGCCAGCAGCGTAGTGGACAGGGCGGATGGCTACACCTTC.

This sequence joins TRBV2 and TRBJ2-5; 10 bases match TRBD2. The CDR3 runs 15 residues. The germline CDR1 and CDR2 sequences are SNHLY and FYNNEI. Losses at the gene ends were 8 bases for V and 5 bases for J; bases not matched to a gene: 11. CDR3 protein: CASQLRTSGGETQYF. In DNA, the CDR3 is TGTGCCAGCCAACTCAGGACTAGCGGAGGCGAGACCCAGTACTTC.

This chain joins TRBV18 and TRBJ2-5, with 8 bases that match TRBD2. Germline V gives CDR1 KGHSH, CDR2 LQKENI. The J segment lost 3 bases and the V segment lost 2 bases, leaving 8 bases of the junction unmatched. The CDR3 runs 16 residues. As DNA, the CDR3 is TGTGCCAGCTCACCAGATCCAGCGGGGGTGGAAGAGACCCAGTACTTC. Its protein is CASSPDPAGVEETQYF. Full variable domain (rest looked up from reference TRBV18 and TRBJ2-5): NAGVMQNPRHLVRRRGQEARLRCSPMKGHSHVYWYRQLPEEGLKFMVYLQKENIIDESGMPKERFSAEFPKEGPSILRIQQVVRGDSAAYFCASSPDPAGVEETQYFGPGTRLLVL.

The chain links TRBV4-1 to TRBJ1-2; D remains unclear. The germline CDR1 and CDR2 sequences are MGHRA and YSYEKL. Trimming shortened V by 0 bases and J by 9 bases, and 17 bases separated the two germline ends. The CDR3 is 15 amino acids. CDR3 nucleotides: TGCGCCAGCAGCCAAGATGGTACTCACAGCATAAGCTACACCTTC. Translating it yields CASSQDGTHSISYTF.